This TCR beta chain came from a study of T cell changes during pregnancy in multiple sclerosis. This table comes from immunoSEQ multiplex PCR, and its TCRdb copy is limited to in-frame clones, with some not included. The repertoire has roughly 42,000 clones, about 89% of them found once; the top ten carry under 0.7%. Germline CDR1 is MNHEY and CDR2 is SVGAGI. The length of the CDR3 is 15 residues. The ends were cut back, 5 bases at V and 5 bases at J, with 16 bases in the middle. The rearrangement links TRBV6-5 to TRBJ2-1, with TRBD2 as a possible D gene (5 bases). This clonotype was obtained from a female donor with multiple sclerosis, enrolled in a pregnancy study. This specimen consisted of CD4+ T cells from peripheral blood mononuclear cells, obtained in the first trimester of pregnancy. The CDR3 coding sequence is TGTGCCAGCAGTACCCCCTCGGCGGGCGACAATGAGCAGTTCTTC. Its protein product is CASSTPSAGDNEQFF.